This T cell receptor (beta chain) was identified during a study of CD8+ T cells in alopecia areata. Treatment given: oral pan-JAK inhibitor, 5-10 mg twice daily. T lymphocytes (CD4+ and CD8+) were sorted from PBMCs. Study findings and constraints: Resident alphabeta T cells of normal skin are also sequenced in scalp samples. Lesional scalp, especially alopecia totalis/universalis, showed higher clonality than normal scalp.

Turning to this clone: As yet, its antigen is unknown.

The CDR3 is 14 amino acids. The germline gives CDR1 GTSNPN, CDR2 SVGIG (reference sequence). V shed 1 base and J 4 bases; nucleotides not matched to a gene: 2. Reverse transcribed after extraction, RNA yielded cDNA as the sequencing template. Here immunoSEQ multiplex PCR was the method, and the copy in TCRdb shows in-frame clones only, minus some. Of roughly 110,000 clones in the sample, around three fifths were seen once. The V call is TRBV30, the J call TRBJ1-1; TRBD1 matches 11 bases. The sequence was collected from a human donor with alopecia areata. This specimen consisted of CD8+ T cells sorted from blood, obtained at week 24, from a patient treated with tofacitinib. The CDR3 sequence: CAWSAGTGGTEAFF. CDR3 coding DNA: TGTGCCTGGAGTGCCGGGACAGGGGGCACTGAAGCTTTCTTT.